The 14 T cell receptor beta chains below were found in one sample sequenced in a study of T cell responses to AZD1222 COVID-19 vaccine. Assay: immunoSEQ multiplex PCR; the TCRdb copy retains only in-frame clones and omits some. The sample comprises 75,000 to 100,000 clones, 90% of which are singletons, and 8.4% rests with the top ten. The sample was peripheral blood, taken on day 0 of AZD1222 vaccination. These receptors originate from an adult in good health.

This rearrangement joins TRBV12-5 to TRBJ1-5; D gene unclear. CDR3 length: 13 residues. The germline V gene encodes CDR1 LGHNT and CDR2 FRNRAP. The V end was cut by 2 bases, the J end by 9 bases, with 11 bases between. Written as DNA, the CDR3 is TGTGCTAGTGGTTTGTCCCCCGGTGGGCCCCAGCATTTT. It codes for CASGLSPGGPQHF.

The chain has TRBV28 and TRBJ1-2, with 7 bases aligning to TRBD1. The CDR3 loop spans 15 amino acids. Germline values: CDR1 MDHEN, CDR2 SYDVKM. The ends lost 8 bases at V and 2 bases at J; junction bases unmatched: 11. The CDR3 sequence is CASGTGASSNYGYTF. For the CDR3, the DNA is TGTGCCAGCGGAACAGGGGCCTCATCGAACTATGGCTACACCTTC.

CDR3 in DNA: TGTGCCAGCAGCTTGAAGATTCGAACCTACAATGAGCAGTTCTTC. Residues: CASSLKIRTYNEQFF. The chain has TRBV5-6 and TRBJ2-1; unclear D gene. V dropped 1 base and J dropped 2 bases, with 10 bases sitting between them. The CDR3 contains 15 residues. Germline loops: CDR1 SGHDT, CDR2 YYEEEE. Using reference TRBV5-6 and TRBJ2-1 for the parts outside the CDR3, the full variable domain is DAGVTQSPTHLIKTRGQQVTLRCSPKSGHDTVSWYQQALGQGPQFIFQYYEEEERQRGNFPDRFSGHQFPNYSSELNVNALLLGDSALYLCASSLKIRTYNEQFFGPGTRLTVL.

This rearrangement joins TRBV6-4 to TRBJ1-5, with D possibly being TRBD1 (5 bases). V was cut by 2 bases and J by 4 bases, with 9 bases left in between. Germline V gene data show CDR1 as MRHNA and CDR2 as SNTAGT. There are 14 residues in the CDR3. The CDR3 is CASSDRGDNQPQHF. In DNA form, the CDR3 reads TGTGCCAGCAGTGACCGGGGGGATAATCAGCCCCAGCATTTT.

V usage is TRBV3-1 (or the pseudogene TRBV3-2) and J usage is TRBJ1-2, with a possible D match to TRBD1 (5 bases). The CDR3 runs to 15 residues. Germline lookup yields CDR1 LGHDT and CDR2 YNNKEL (reference sequence). V was clipped by 1 base and J by 12 bases, with 21 bases between them. Here the CDR3 reads CASSQATGAEAKNTF. CDR3 nucleotides: TGTGCCAGCAGCCAAGCCACTGGGGCAGAGGCTAAAAACACCTTC.

The CDR3 sequence is CASRERGTGYTF. The CDR3 nucleotides read TGTGCCAGCAGGGAGCGGGGAACCGGCTACACCTTC. The chain is built from TRBV6-4 and TRBJ1-2; D gene ambiguous. The CDR3 covers 12 residues. The V gene's germline CDR1 is MRHNA and CDR2 SNTAGT. The germline V and J ends were trimmed by 6 bases and 8 bases, with 13 bases remaining between them.

This clone was picked up a small number of times. The CDR3 sequence is CATALGTYPNEQFF. The CDR3 DNA follows: TGTGCCACCGCCCTAGGGACATATCCCAATGAGCAGTTCTTC. This sequence joins TRBV10-3 and TRBJ2-1; possible D gene TRBD1, 6 bases. V was pared by 10 bases and J by 6 bases, with 19 bases between. The CDR3 totals 14 residues. Per germline, CDR1 ENHRY and CDR2 SYGVKD.

The chain carries TRBV7-2 and TRBJ2-2; 7 nucleotides align to TRBD2. V gave up 8 bases and J gave up 1 base; unmatched junction bases: 1. Germline V lookup: CDR1 SGHTA, CDR2 FQGNSA. The CDR3 loop spans 13 amino acids. CDR3 sequence: CASGGGNTGELFF. The CDR3 bases are TGTGCCAGCGGCGGGGGGAACACCGGGGAGCTGTTTTTT.

This chain joins TRBV7-2 and TRBJ2-1; D tentatively reads TRBD1 or TRBD2 (7 bases each). Germline V gene data show CDR1 as SGHTA and CDR2 as FQGNSA. V lost 1 base and J 9 bases, leaving 10 bases between the germline ends. This CDR3 is 13 amino acids long. The CDR3 reads CASSLVRGGEQFF. DNA of the CDR3: TGTGCCAGCAGCTTAGTCAGGGGGGGTGAGCAGTTCTTC.

The chain recombines TRBV5-1 with TRBJ1-6; 7 positions agree with TRBD1. The CDR3 has 17 residues. The germline gives CDR1 SGHRS, CDR2 YFSETQ. J was trimmed by 8 bases and V by 0 bases; bases with no gene match: 11. CDR3 in DNA: TGCGCCAGCAGCTTGGACGCCCCCGGGACAGCGGATTCACCCCTCCACTTT. It codes for CASSLDAPGTADSPLHF.

The chain employs TRBV7-6 and TRBJ1-2; D gene ambiguous. V was pared by 5 bases and J by 8 bases, with 24 bases between. Germline V gives CDR1 SGHVS, CDR2 FNYEAQ. The CDR3 totals 16 residues. CDR3 protein: CASSPPLSKGRWGYTF. In DNA form, the CDR3 reads TGTGCCAGCAGCCCACCACTGAGCAAAGGGCGGTGGGGCTACACCTTC. The full variable domain, its missing parts supplied by reference TRBV7-6 and TRBJ1-2, is GAGVSQSPRYKVTKRGQDVALRCDPISGHVSLYWYRQALGQGPEFLTYFNYEAQQDKSGLPNDRFSAERPEGSISTLTIQRTEQRDSAMYRCASSPPLSKGRWGYTFGSGTRLTVV.

The chain couples TRBV6-5 to TRBJ1-4; perhaps TRBD1 as D (5 bases). This CDR3 comprises 14 residues. V shed 0 bases and J shed 7 bases, with 9 bases lying between them. The germline V gene encodes CDR1 MNHEY and CDR2 SVGAGI. CDR3 loop: CASSYSGGGEKLFF. The CDR3, as DNA: TGTGCCAGCAGTTACTCGGGGGGAGGTGAAAAACTGTTTTTT.

V usage is TRBV5-1 and J usage is TRBJ2-1; TRBD2 agrees at 14 bases. The trim removed 5 bases at V and 8 bases at J, leaving 6 bases unmatched. CDR1 SGHRS and CDR2 YFSETQ come from the germline V gene. This CDR3 comprises 15 residues. This chain's CDR3 is CASSPMGLAGDEQFF. Written as DNA, the CDR3 is TGCGCCAGCAGTCCCATGGGACTAGCGGGGGATGAGCAGTTCTTC. Full variable domain (missing parts from reference TRBV5-1 and TRBJ2-1): KAGVTQTPRYLIKTRGQQVTLSCSPISGHRSVSWYQQTPGQGLQFLFEYFSETQRNKGNFPGRFSGRQFSNSRSEMNVSTLELGDSALYLCASSPMGLAGDEQFFGPGTRLTVL.

The chain links TRBV4-2 to TRBJ1-4; D is unresolved. The CDR3 runs to 14 residues. Germline V gene sequence: CDR1 LGHNA, CDR2 YNFKEQ. V lost 4 bases to trimming and J lost 8 bases, with 14 bases between them. Here the CDR3 DNA reads TGTGCCAGCAGCCGATTATCGGTCGGCGAAAAACTGTTTTTT. Its translation: CASSRLSVGEKLFF.